This T cell receptor beta chain is drawn from a study of cytomegalovirus exposure and HLA in healthy donors. Study-level points and caveats: In vitro assays verified that three CMV-associated chains recognized CMV antigens specifically. Reportedly, cytomegalovirus status was diagnosed with high sensitivity and specificity.

In the case of this clone: The antigen remains unidentified.

The CDR3 contains 13 residues. Trimming cost V 5 bases and J 3 bases, with 11 bases left between them. The germline V gene encodes CDR1 MDHEN and CDR2 SYDVKM. Data came from immunoSEQ multiplex PCR; TCRdb stores just in-frame clones and leaves some out. The repertoire includes some 250,000 clones, 75% to 90% of them detected once, and roughly 1.2% sits in the top ten. The receptor was derived from a woman in her thirties in good health and CMV-seropositive. The chain uses TRBV28 and TRBJ2-7; maybe TRBD1 (5 bases). Sequencing was done on a sample of PBMCs. CDR3 in DNA: TGTGCCAGCAGTGACAGCCGAAACTACGAGCAGTACTTC. Its translation: CASSDSRNYEQYF.